The source of this T cell receptor (beta chain) is a study of beta chain features in type 1 diabetes. General study findings and limits: A possible short-template PCR bias applies equally to patients and controls. When Type 1 diabetes patients were examined, their TCRB CDR3s proved moderately but significantly shorter in all four CD4+ subsets.

Every bit of the isolated RNA underwent reverse transcription, so sequencing read expressed TCRB transcripts. The assay was immunoSEQ multiplex PCR, and TCRdb's table has in-frame clones only and misses some. The data show 200,000 to 300,000 clones, roughly 11% seen once. The CDR3 is 15 residues long. With V trimmed by 3 bases and J by 8 bases, 7 bases remained unmatched. Germline-derived CDR1 and CDR2 are MDHEN and SYDVKM. All sorted populations exceeded 95% purity. With regard to this clone: The antigen is not known.

This TCR came from a man younger than 45 with type 1 diabetes. Sequenced input: naive CD4+ T cells from blood. The V call is TRBV28, the J call TRBJ1-2; 12 nucleotides agree with TRBD1. CDR3 sequence: CASSFGDRGREGYTF. As DNA, the CDR3 is TGTGCCAGCAGTTTTGGGGACAGGGGGCGTGAAGGCTACACCTTC.